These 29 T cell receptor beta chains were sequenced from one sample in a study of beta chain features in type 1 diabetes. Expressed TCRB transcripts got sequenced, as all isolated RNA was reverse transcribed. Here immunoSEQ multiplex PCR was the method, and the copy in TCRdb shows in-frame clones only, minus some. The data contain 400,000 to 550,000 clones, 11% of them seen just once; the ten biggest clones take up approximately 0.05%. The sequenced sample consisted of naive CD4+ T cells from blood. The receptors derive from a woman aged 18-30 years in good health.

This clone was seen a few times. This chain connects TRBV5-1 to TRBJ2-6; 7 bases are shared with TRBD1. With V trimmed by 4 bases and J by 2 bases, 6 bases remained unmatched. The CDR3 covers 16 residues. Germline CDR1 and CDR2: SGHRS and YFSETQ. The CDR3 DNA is TGCGCCAGCAGCGTTACAGGGGCGGCTGGGGCCAACGTCCTGACTTTC. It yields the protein CASSVTGAAGANVLTF. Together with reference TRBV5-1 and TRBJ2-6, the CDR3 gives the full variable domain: KAGVTQTPRYLIKTRGQQVTLSCSPISGHRSVSWYQQTPGQGLQFLFEYFSETQRNKGNFPGRFSGRQFSNSRSEMNVSTLELGDSALYLCASSVTGAAGANVLTFGAGSRLTVL.

The CDR3 bases are TGCGCCAGCAGCCAAAACGAGGGGTACGAGCAGTACGTC. Protein: CASSQNEGYEQYV. The chain combines TRBV4-1 with TRBJ2-7; D tentatively fits TRBD1 or TRBD2 (5 bases each). Germline values: CDR1 MGHRA, CDR2 YSYEKL. The V end was cut by 2 bases, the J end by 4 bases, with 9 bases between. The CDR3 is made up of 13 amino acids.

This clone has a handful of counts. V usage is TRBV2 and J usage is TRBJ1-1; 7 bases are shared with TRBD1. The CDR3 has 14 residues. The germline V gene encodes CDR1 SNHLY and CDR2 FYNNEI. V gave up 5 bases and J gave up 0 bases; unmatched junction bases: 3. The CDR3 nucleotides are TGTGCCAGCAGTTACAGGGGTATGAACACTGAAGCTTTCTTT. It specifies CASSYRGMNTEAFF. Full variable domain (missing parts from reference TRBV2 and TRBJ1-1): EPEVTQTPSHQVTQMGQEVILRCVPISNHLYFYWYRQILGQKVEFLVSFYNNEISEKSEIFDDQFSVERPDGSNFTLKIRSTKLEDSAMYFCASSYRGMNTEAFFGQGTRLTVV.

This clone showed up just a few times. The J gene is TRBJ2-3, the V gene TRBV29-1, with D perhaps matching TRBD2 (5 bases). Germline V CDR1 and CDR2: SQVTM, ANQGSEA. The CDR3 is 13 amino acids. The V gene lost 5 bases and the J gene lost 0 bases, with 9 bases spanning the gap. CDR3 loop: CSVSRTSTDTQYF. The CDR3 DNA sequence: TGCAGCGTTTCGAGGACTAGCACAGATACGCAGTATTTT.

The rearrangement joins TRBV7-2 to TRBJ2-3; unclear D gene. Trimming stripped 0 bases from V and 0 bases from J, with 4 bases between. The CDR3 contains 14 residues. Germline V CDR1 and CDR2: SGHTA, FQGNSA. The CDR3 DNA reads TGTGCCAGCAGCTTAGCTCTCAGCACAGATACGCAGTATTTT. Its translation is CASSLALSTDTQYF.

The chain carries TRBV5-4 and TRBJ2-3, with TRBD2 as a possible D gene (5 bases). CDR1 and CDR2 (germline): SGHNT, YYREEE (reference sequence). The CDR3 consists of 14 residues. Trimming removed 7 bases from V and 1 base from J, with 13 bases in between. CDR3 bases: TGTGCCAGCGCCACTCACGGGGGCACAGATACGCAGTATTTT. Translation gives CASATHGGTDTQYF.

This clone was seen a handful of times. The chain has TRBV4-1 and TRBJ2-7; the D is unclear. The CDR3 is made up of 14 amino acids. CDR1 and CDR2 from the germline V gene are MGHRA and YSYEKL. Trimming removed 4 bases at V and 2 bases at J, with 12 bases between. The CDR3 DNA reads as TGCGCCAGCAGCCTACAAGGGCCCGCCTACGAGCAGTACGTC. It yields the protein CASSLQGPAYEQYV.

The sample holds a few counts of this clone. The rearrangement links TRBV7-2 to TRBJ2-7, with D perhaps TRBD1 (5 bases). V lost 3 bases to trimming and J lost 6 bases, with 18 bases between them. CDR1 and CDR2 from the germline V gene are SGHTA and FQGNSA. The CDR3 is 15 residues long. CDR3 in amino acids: CASSFITDNGREQYF. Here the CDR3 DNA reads TGTGCCAGCAGCTTTATAACGGACAACGGTCGCGAGCAGTACTTC.

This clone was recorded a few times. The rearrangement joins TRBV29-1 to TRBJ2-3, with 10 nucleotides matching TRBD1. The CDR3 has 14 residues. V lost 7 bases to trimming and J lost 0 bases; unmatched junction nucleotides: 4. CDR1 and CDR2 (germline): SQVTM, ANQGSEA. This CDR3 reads CSAGQGVSTDTQYF. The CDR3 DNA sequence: TGCAGCGCTGGACAGGGGGTTAGCACAGATACGCAGTATTTT.

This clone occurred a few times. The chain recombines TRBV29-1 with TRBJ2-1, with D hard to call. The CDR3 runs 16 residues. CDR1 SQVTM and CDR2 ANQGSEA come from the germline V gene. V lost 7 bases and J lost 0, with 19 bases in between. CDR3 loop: CSETGLDGSSYNEQFF. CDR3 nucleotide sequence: TGCAGCGAAACCGGTCTGGACGGTAGCTCCTACAATGAGCAGTTCTTC.

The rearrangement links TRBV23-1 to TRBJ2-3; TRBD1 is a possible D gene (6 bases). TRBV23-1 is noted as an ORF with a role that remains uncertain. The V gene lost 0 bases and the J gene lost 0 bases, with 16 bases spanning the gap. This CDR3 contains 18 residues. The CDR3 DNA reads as TGCGCCAGCAGTCAATCCCCGGGACAAGATACTAGCACAGATACGCAGTATTTT. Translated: CASSQSPGQDTSTDTQYF.

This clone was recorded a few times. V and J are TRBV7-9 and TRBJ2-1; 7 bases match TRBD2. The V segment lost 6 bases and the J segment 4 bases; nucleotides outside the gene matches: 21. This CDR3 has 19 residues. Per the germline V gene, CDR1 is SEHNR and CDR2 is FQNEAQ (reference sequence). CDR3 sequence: CASRAMGGDRAPSYNEQFF. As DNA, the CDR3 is TGTGCCAGCAGGGCCATGGGAGGGGATAGGGCACCATCTTACAATGAGCAGTTCTTC.

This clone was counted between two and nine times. The CDR3 bases are TGTGCCAGCAGTTACTCGGGAACTGGGGCCAACGTCCTGACTTTC. Protein: CASSYSGTGANVLTF. The chain recombines TRBV6-5 with TRBJ2-6, with unresolved D. The germline gives CDR1 MNHEY, CDR2 SVGAGI. CDR3 size: 15 residues. Trimming took off 0 bases at V and 2 bases at J, with 5 bases between the two ends.

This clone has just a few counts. CDR3: CASSDSSGLDTQYF. The CDR3 region has the DNA TGTGCCAGCAGTGATTCGAGCGGCTTAGATACGCAGTATTTT. The gene calls are TRBV2 and TRBJ2-3, with D perhaps TRBD2 (5 bases). Germline V CDR1 and CDR2: SNHLY, FYNNEI. The CDR3 runs 14 residues. The germline V and J ends were trimmed by 3 bases and 5 bases, with 12 bases remaining between them.

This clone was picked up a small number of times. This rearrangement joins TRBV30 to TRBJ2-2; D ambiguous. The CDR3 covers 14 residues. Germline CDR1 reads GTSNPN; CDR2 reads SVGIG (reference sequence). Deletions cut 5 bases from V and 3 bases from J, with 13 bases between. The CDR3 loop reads CAWGRTDYTGELFF. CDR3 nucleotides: TGTGCCTGGGGCCGGACCGATTACACCGGGGAGCTGTTTTTT. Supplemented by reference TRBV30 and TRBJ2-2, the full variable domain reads SQTIHQWPATLVQPVGSPLSLECTVEGTSNPNLYWYRQAAGRGLQLLFYSVGIGQISSEVPQNLSASRPQDRQFILSSKKLLLSDSGFYLCAWGRTDYTGELFFGEGSRLTVL.

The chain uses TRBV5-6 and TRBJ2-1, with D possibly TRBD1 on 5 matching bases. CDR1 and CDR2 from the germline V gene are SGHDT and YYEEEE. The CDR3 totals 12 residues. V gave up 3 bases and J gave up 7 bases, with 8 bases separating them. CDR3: CASSSDMNEQFF. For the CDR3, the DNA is TGTGCCAGCAGCTCGGACATGAATGAGCAGTTCTTC. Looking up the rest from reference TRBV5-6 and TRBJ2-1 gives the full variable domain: DAGVTQSPTHLIKTRGQQVTLRCSPKSGHDTVSWYQQALGQGPQFIFQYYEEEERQRGNFPDRFSGHQFPNYSSELNVNALLLGDSALYLCASSSDMNEQFFGPGTRLTVL.

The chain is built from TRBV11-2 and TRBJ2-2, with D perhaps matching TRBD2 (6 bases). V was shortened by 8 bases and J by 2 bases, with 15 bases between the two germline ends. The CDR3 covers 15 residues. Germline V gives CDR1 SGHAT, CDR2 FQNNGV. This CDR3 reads CASALRRDNTGELFF. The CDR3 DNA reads TGTGCCAGCGCCTTGCGGAGGGACAACACCGGGGAGCTGTTTTTT.

The CDR3 DNA sequence: TGTGCCAGCAGACCCTACGGGGGGTCCCGCTACGAGCAGTACGTC. It translates to CASRPYGGSRYEQYV. The chain recombines TRBV28 with TRBJ2-7; 7 bases match TRBD2. The CDR3 has 15 amino acids. V lost 6 bases to trimming and J lost 3 bases; unmatched junction nucleotides: 11. CDR1 MDHEN and CDR2 SYDVKM come from the germline V gene.

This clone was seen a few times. The CDR3 sequence: CASSLGDFYTGELFF. The CDR3 DNA sequence: TGTGCCAGCAGTTTAGGTGATTTTTACACCGGGGAGCTGTTTTTT. The chain joins TRBV28 to TRBJ2-2, with D unresolved. The CDR3 length is 15 residues. From germline, CDR1 is MDHEN and CDR2 SYDVKM. V lost 2 bases, J lost 3 bases, and 10 bases lay in between.

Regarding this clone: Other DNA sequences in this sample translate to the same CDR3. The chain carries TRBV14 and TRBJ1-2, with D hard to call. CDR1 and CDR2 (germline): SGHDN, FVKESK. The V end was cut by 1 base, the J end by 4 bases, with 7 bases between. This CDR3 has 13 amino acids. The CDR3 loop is CASSQGGSYGYTF. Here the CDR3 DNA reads TGTGCCAGCAGCCAAGGAGGGAGCTATGGCTACACCTTC.

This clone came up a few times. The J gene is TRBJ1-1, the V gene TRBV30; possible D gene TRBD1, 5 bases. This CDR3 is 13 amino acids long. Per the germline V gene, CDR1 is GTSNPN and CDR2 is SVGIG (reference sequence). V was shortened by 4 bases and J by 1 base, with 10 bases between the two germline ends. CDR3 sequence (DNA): TGTGCCTGGACGGGCAGGGCGAACACTGAAGCTTTCTTT. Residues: CAWTGRANTEAFF.

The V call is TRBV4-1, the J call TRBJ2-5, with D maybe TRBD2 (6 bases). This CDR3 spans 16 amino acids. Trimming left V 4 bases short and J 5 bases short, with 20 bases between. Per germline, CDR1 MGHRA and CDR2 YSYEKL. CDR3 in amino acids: CASSRGVRGREETQYF. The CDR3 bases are TGCGCCAGCAGCCGCGGTGTGAGAGGTCGGGAGGAGACCCAGTACTTC.

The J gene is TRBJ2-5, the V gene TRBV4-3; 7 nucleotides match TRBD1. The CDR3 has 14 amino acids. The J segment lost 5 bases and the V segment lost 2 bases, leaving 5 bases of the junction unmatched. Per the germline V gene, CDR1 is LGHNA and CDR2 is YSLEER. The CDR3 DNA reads TGCGCCAGCAGCCAACGGGACAGAGGGGAGACCCAGTACTTC. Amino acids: CASSQRDRGETQYF.

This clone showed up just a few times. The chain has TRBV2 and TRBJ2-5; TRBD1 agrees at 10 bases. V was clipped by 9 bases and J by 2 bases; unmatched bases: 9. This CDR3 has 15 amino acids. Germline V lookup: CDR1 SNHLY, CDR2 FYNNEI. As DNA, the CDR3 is TGTGCCAGTCGAGGGACAGGGGCGCCGCAAGAGACCCAGTACTTC. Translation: CASRGTGAPQETQYF.

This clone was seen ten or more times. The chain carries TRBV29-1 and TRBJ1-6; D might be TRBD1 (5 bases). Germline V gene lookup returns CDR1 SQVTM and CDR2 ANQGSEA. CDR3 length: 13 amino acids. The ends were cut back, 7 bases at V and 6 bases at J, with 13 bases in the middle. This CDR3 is CSARLQVNSPLHF. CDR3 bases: TGCAGCGCCCGATTACAGGTTAATTCACCCCTCCACTTT.

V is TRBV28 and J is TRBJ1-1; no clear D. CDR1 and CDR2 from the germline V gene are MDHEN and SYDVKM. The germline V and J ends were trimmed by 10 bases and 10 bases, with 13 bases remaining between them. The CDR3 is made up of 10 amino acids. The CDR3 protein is CATTSLGAFF. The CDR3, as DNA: TGTGCCACCACCTCCCTGGGAGCTTTCTTT.

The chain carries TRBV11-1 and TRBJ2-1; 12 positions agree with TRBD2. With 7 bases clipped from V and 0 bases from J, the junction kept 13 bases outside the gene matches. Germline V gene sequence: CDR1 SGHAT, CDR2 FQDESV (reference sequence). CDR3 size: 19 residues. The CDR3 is CASTPRGLAGPSSYNEQFF. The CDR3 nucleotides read TGTGCCAGCACTCCGAGGGGACTAGCGGGCCCGAGCTCCTACAATGAGCAGTTCTTC.

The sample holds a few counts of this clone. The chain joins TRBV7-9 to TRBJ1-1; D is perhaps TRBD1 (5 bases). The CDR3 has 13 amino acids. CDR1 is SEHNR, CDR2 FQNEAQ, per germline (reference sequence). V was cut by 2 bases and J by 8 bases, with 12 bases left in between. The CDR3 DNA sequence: TGTGCCAGCAGCTTAAGTGTTGGGGCCGAAGCTTTCTTT. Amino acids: CASSLSVGAEAFF.

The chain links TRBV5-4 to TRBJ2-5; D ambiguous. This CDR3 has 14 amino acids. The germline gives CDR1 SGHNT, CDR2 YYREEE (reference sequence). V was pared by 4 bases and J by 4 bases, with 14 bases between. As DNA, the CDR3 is TGTGCCAGCAGCGGGGTATCCCAATTAGAGACCCAGTACTTC. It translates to CASSGVSQLETQYF.